What follows describes a single T cell receptor (beta chain). Its target is not known. This entry belongs to a study of monozygotic twins with inflammatory bowel disease. From germline, CDR1 is LNHDA and CDR2 SQIVND (reference sequence). The CDR3 spans 14 residues. Via template switching, UMIs carrying a 6-nucleotide sample barcode were introduced. TCRalpha and TCRbeta cDNA was put through two nested PCRs of roughly 16 and 10 cycles. TCRdb re-called the 5' RACE reads and catalogs CDR3 proteins one per entry, DNA excluded. The listing records about 350,000 distinct CDR3 sequences. The study's findings and limits: On the inverse Simpson index, IBD patients scored lower for TCRbeta diversity than healthy co-twins.

This TCR was sampled from a human donor with ulcerative colitis or Crohn's disease, or a healthy co-twin of an affected twin (not recorded which). The chain links TRBV19 to TRBJ2-2. Specimen: blood. The CDR3 here is CASSSQVATGELFF. Looking up the rest from reference TRBV19 and TRBJ2-2 gives the full variable domain: DGGITQSPKYLFRKEGQNVTLSCEQNLNHDAMYWYRQDPGQGLRLIYYSQIVNDFQKGDIAEGYSVSREKKESFPLTVTSAQKNPTAFYLCASSSQVATGELFFGEGSRLTVL.